This T cell receptor beta chain stems from a study of T cell responses to AZD1222 COVID-19 vaccine. Libraries were prepared by immunoSEQ multiplex PCR; TCRdb keeps only in-frame clonotypes and omits some of them. Of around 83,000 clones in the sample, about nine tenths were seen once. Sequencing used peripheral blood, obtained 28 days after the second AZD1222 dose. The TCR comes from an adult who received the AZD1222 COVID-19 vaccine.

CDR3 in amino acids: CASSLGSSSPSGNTIYF. CDR3 bases: TGTGCCAGCAGCTTGGGATCCAGTTCACCCTCTGGAAACACCATATATTTT. The chain uses TRBV5-5 and TRBJ1-3; no clear D. V was cut by 0 bases and J by 0 bases, with 13 bases left in between. The CDR3 has 17 residues. Germline V lookup: CDR1 SGHKS, CDR2 YYEKEE (reference sequence).